The source of this T cell receptor beta chain is a study of blood T cell repertoires in COVID-19 (dated by TCRdb to about 2020). About the study as a whole: Samples from collaborators originated in the United States, Italy and Spain and spanned both the acute and convalescent phases of COVID-19. The dataset comprised deeply sampled blood TCRbeta repertoires from subjects exposed to, actively infected with, or recovered from COVID-19. The repertoires were released in a freely available public database intended as a resource for research on the immune response to SARS-CoV-2. HLA class I and class II types, where available, came from metadata supplied by the sample provider rather than from assay-based typing. Nearly every sample came with metadata listing a de-identified subject ID, COVID-19 status, age in years and sex. Samples came from the ongoing ImmuneRACE study (first 160 participants) plus 1,254 subjects from 6 global collaborators. The material from the prospective study consisted of cDNA or gDNA derived from T cells, B-cell-depleted T cells, or PBMCs. The research as a whole found: The amount of clinical and demographic metadata varied by source and participant and was provided uncurated.

The immunoSEQ Assay, a bias-controlled multiplex PCR, was used to amplify TCRbeta CDR3 regions from genomic DNA. Regarding the original processing steps: The number of nucleated cells in each sample was estimated by amplification of reference gene primers within the assay. To quantify the absolute abundance of each unique TCRbeta CDR3 rearrangement, sequence reads were collapsed and filtered. For each sample, productive Simpson clonality was calculated as the square root of Simpson's diversity index across productive rearrangements. Held by TCRdb, this immuneACCESS table contains in-frame sequences only and omits some clones. Under half of the omission traces to an unresolved V gene where checked; the cause of the rest is unknown. Clone size and the V and J calls come from that table; the DNA yielded D and trimming. A total of over 70,000 clones appear in this sample, 80% of them only once. Roughly 19% of the sample goes to the ten largest clones.

V is clipped by 3 bases and J by 8 bases, and the sequence between their germline boundaries is 13 bases long. The CDR3 runs 13 amino acids, cysteine and phenylalanine included. Of the read, only the CDR3 DNA is kept; its 39 bases are in frame from base 1. For CDR1 and CDR2, the germline V gene (reference sequence) lists LGHDT and YNNKEL. With respect to this clone: No cognate antigen has been identified for it. Base qualities were left out, and no much larger clone turns up one base away.

Whole blood was collected in K2EDTA tubes by collaborating institutions according to the institutions' own protocols. Collaborator samples were shipped for TCRbeta analysis as frozen whole blood, isolated PBMCs, or DNA extracted from either sample type. The clonotype originates from a woman older than 75 with acute or convalescent COVID-19. Input material: peripheral blood. This chain joins TRBV3-1 (or the pseudogene TRBV3-2) to TRBJ1-1, and perhaps TRBD1 as D gene, on 5 matching bases. The CDR3 is CASSQRPQGEAFF. DNA sequence: TGTGCCAGCAGCCAGCGACCCCAGGGCGAAGCTTTCTTT.